The 26 T cell receptor beta chains reported below all come from one sample, sequenced in a study of read filtering for tumor transcriptome and immune sequencing. This library used roughly 400 ng RNA and molecular barcoded adaptors spanning alpha/delta and beta/gamma chains. TCRdb reprocessed the reads with MiXCR, giving one entry per CDR3 protein. Among about 30,000 distinct CDR3 sequences listed, around 20% were seen once. Sequencing was performed on a population of CD138-negative cells sorted from bone marrow. The receptors were sampled from a donor at least 40 years old with multiple myeloma.

Points on this clonotype: It is likely a read error: a sequence one base away is far more abundant. V is TRBV5-1 and J is TRBJ2-1; TRBD2 is a possible D gene (5 bases). Germline CDR1 reads SGHRS; CDR2 reads YFSETQ. This CDR3 is built from 14 residues. CDR3 residues: CASSLSSGVYEQFF. For the CDR3, the DNA is TGTGCCAGCAGCTTGAGCAGCGGTGTCTATGAGCAGTTCTTC. The variable domain in full, completed from reference TRBV5-1 and TRBJ2-1, reads KAGVTQTPRYLIKTRGQQVTLSCSPISGHRSVSWYQQTPGQGLQFLFEYFSETQRNKGNFPGRFSGRQFSNSRSEMNVSTLELGDSALYLCASSLSSGVYEQFFGPGTRLTVL.

This clonotype is deemed medium-sized. The V call is TRBV28, the J call TRBJ2-1; no definite D call. Germline CDR1 is MDHEN and CDR2 is SYDVKM. The germline V and J ends were trimmed by 5 bases and 0 bases, with 5 bases remaining between them. The length of the CDR3 is 13 residues. CDR3 coding DNA: TGTGCCAGCAGTATCGACTCCTACAATGAGCAGTTCTTC. Translation gives CASSIDSYNEQFF.

This clonotype was counted ten times or more. The V and J genes are TRBV11-2 and TRBJ1-1, with D tentatively TRBD1 (6 bases). The CDR3 has 14 residues. Germline V gene sequence: CDR1 SGHAT, CDR2 FQNNGV. V lost 5 bases, J lost 4 bases, and 14 bases lay in between. The CDR3 region is CASSQGRGVTEAFF. CDR3 in DNA: TGTGCCAGCAGCCAGGGCAGGGGTGTCACTGAAGCTTTCTTT.

In regard to this clonotype: This is likely a read error, given that the CDR3 carries no conserved phenylalanine or tryptophan at its end. The chain has TRBV29-1 and TRBJ1-1; no firm D call. Trimming removed 7 bases from V and 4 bases from J, with 10 bases in between. The CDR3 totals 11 residues. Germline loops: CDR1 SQVTM, CDR2 ANQGSEA. The CDR3 here is CSASDGTEAFS. CDR3 nucleotides: TGCAGCGCTAGCGACGGCACTGAAGCTTTCTCT.

This clonotype has only a few counts. CDR3 sequence reads: CASSLYRDQETQYF. CDR3 DNA sequence: TGTGCCAGCAGTTTATATCGGGACCAAGAGACCCAGTACTTC. The chain carries TRBV12-3 or TRBV12-4 and TRBJ2-5; no clear D gene. V lost 2 bases to trimming and J lost 0 bases, with 7 bases between them. The CDR3 has 14 residues.

At least ten counts were recorded for this clonotype. The V gene is TRBV10-3, the J gene TRBJ2-3, with D tentatively TRBD2 (6 bases). The CDR3 has 15 amino acids. V was shortened by 0 bases and J by 1 base, with 8 bases between the two germline ends. Looked up from germline, CDR1 is ENHRY and CDR2 is SYGVKD. The CDR3 region has the DNA TGTGCCATCAGTGAGTCGGAGCGGGGCACAGATACGCAGTATTTT. This translates into CAISESERGTDTQYF.

This clonotype was detected ten times or more. The chain recombines TRBV2 with TRBJ2-2, with 7 bases identical to TRBD2. The V segment lost 6 bases and the J segment 6 bases; nucleotides outside the gene matches: 10. The germline V gene has CDR1 SNHLY and CDR2 FYNNEI. The CDR3 covers 15 residues. CDR3 protein: CASRSQGGAAGELFF. CDR3 nucleotides: TGTGCCAGCAGGTCCCAGGGAGGGGCCGCCGGGGAGCTGTTTTTT.

As regards this clonotype: This likely stems from a read error, as it lies one base from a far larger clone. CDR3 region: CASSSPLSSSYNEQFF. The CDR3 nucleotides are TGTGCCAGCAGCTCCCCACTGTCTTCTTCCTACAATGAGCAGTTCTTC. J is TRBJ2-1 and V is TRBV7-2; D remains unclear. This CDR3 has 16 amino acids. Trimming cost V 4 bases and J 1 base, with 14 bases left between them. CDR1 and CDR2 from the germline V gene are SGHTA and FQGNSA.

A remark on this clonotype: A single base separates this from a much larger clone, so it may be a read error. The V gene is TRBV20-1, the J gene TRBJ2-7; D unresolved. V lost 2 bases to trimming and J lost 6 bases, with 14 bases between them. This CDR3 contains 13 residues. Germline CDR1 DFQATT, CDR2 SNEGSKA (reference sequence). CDR3 in DNA: TGCAGTGCTAGATCTGCAGCGATGGGCGAGCAGTACTTC. Amino acid sequence: CSARSAAMGEQYF.

This clonotype was seen repeatedly, ten times or more. The rearrangement uses TRBV20-1 and TRBJ1-5, with unresolved D. The CDR3 loop spans 13 amino acids. The germline V gene has CDR1 DFQATT and CDR2 SNEGSKA (reference sequence). Trimming left V 1 base short and J 5 bases short, with 9 bases between. CDR3 in DNA: TGCAGTGCTAGAGGTGGTGGAGATCAGCCCCAGCATTTT. Translation: CSARGGGDQPQHF.

Many counts were recorded for this clonotype. The chain recombines TRBV5-1 with TRBJ2-7; no reliable D call. The CDR3 extends over 14 amino acids. The germline gives CDR1 SGHRS, CDR2 YFSETQ. The ends were cut back, 2 bases at V and 0 bases at J, with 9 bases in the middle. CDR3 region: CASSLDPSSYEQYF. The CDR3 DNA is TGCGCCAGCAGCTTAGACCCGAGCTCCTACGAGCAGTACTTC.

This clonotype appeared many times. The chain links TRBV6-5 to TRBJ2-3, with D unclear. The CDR3 loop spans 14 amino acids. The germline V and J ends were trimmed by 2 bases and 1 base, with 7 bases remaining between them. Germline CDR1 MNHEY, CDR2 SVGAGI. The CDR3 DNA is TGTGCCAGCAGTTACGGGCCGCGCACAGATACGCAGTATTTT. Encoded protein: CASSYGPRTDTQYF.

On this clonotype: A junction boundary mismatches the germline segment, possibly from a read error. V gene TRBV20-1 combines with J gene TRBJ2-1; possible D gene TRBD2, 6 bases. Per germline, CDR1 DFQATT and CDR2 SNEGSKA (reference sequence). CDR3 length: 16 amino acids. The CDR3 here is CSVPRAGRRVYNEQSF. As DNA, the CDR3 is TGCAGTGTTCCTCGTGCGGGGAGGAGGGTGTACAATGAGCAGTCCTTC.

The rearrangement links TRBV5-1 to TRBJ2-1; D is perhaps TRBD2 (6 bases). Trimming left V 4 bases short and J 2 bases short, with 16 bases between. The CDR3 loop spans 16 amino acids. Germline lookup yields CDR1 SGHRS and CDR2 YFSETQ. The CDR3 protein is CASSKVGGETYNEQFF. The CDR3, as DNA: TGCGCCAGCAGCAAGGTCGGGGGTGAAACCTACAATGAGCAGTTCTTC.

The table lists this clonotype with many counts. The chain joins TRBV6-6 to TRBJ2-3; the match to TRBD1 covers 8 bases. The V gene's germline CDR1 is MNHNY and CDR2 SVGAGI (reference sequence). There are 14 residues in the CDR3. Germline trimming cut 7 bases from V and 7 bases from J; bases unmatched to any gene: 10. CDR3: CASIGAGGWNTQYF. CDR3 DNA: TGTGCCAGCATTGGGGCAGGGGGCTGGAATACGCAGTATTTT.

This clonotype was seen repeatedly, ten times or more. The V gene is TRBV7-3, the J gene TRBJ2-3; TRBD2 is a possible D gene (5 bases). Germline lookup yields CDR1 SGHTA and CDR2 FQGTGA. Between the trimmed V and J ends, which lost 5 bases and 0 bases, there was a span of 15 bases. The CDR3 has 16 amino acids. The CDR3 region is CASSPKVSGSTDTQYF. For the CDR3, the DNA is TGTGCCAGCAGCCCAAAGGTCAGCGGTAGCACAGATACGCAGTATTTT. The full variable domain, completed using reference TRBV7-3 and TRBJ2-3, is GAGVSQTPSNKVTEKGKYVELRCDPISGHTALYWYRQSLGQGPEFLIYFQGTGAADDSGLPNDRFFAVRPEGSVSTLKIQRTERGDSAVYLCASSPKVSGSTDTQYFGPGTRLTVL.

This clonotype was seen at least ten times. This clone may be a read error of a much larger clone one base away. Here the CDR3 reads CASRPSGTSSERFF. CDR3 bases: TGTGCCAGCAGGCCCTCCGGGACTAGCAGTGAGCGGTTCTTC. This chain uses TRBV28 with TRBJ2-1, with TRBD2 matching 9 bases. CDR1 is MDHEN, CDR2 SYDVKM, per germline. This CDR3 spans 14 amino acids.

This clonotype was counted ten times or more. The chain couples TRBV10-3 to TRBJ2-4; no reliable D call. This CDR3 is built from 14 residues. The ends were cut back, 4 bases at V and 8 bases at J, with 15 bases in the middle. Germline CDR1 reads ENHRY; CDR2 reads SYGVKD. The CDR3 region has the DNA TGTGCCATCAGTGTTTCAGCCCAAGGTGACATTCAGTACTTC. Protein sequence: CAISVSAQGDIQYF.

This clonotype was seen repeatedly, ten times or more. J is TRBJ1-1 and V is TRBV20-1; no definite D call. Germline-derived CDR1 and CDR2 are DFQATT and SNEGSKA (reference sequence). Trimming stripped 3 bases from V and 6 bases from J, with 14 bases between. The CDR3 runs 13 residues. The chain's CDR3 is CSASQTRRAEAFF. The CDR3 DNA follows: TGCAGTGCTAGCCAAACCAGAAGGGCTGAAGCTTTCTTT.

This clonotype was recorded at least ten times. This chain connects TRBV20-1 to TRBJ2-3; no clear D. Trimming took off 1 base at V and 5 bases at J, with 13 bases between the two ends. From germline, CDR1 is DFQATT and CDR2 SNEGSKA (reference sequence). The CDR3 loop spans 14 amino acids. CDR3 DNA sequence: TGCAGTGCTAGAGGCTTACCGTCGGTAGATACGCAGTATTTT. It translates to CSARGLPSVDTQYF.

CDR3 bases: TGTGCCAGCAAGGGACAGGGAGGACCTCAGCCCCAGCATTTT. Translation: CASKGQGGPQPQHF. The chain employs TRBV2 and TRBJ1-5; 9 bases agree with TRBD1. The V gene's germline CDR1 is SNHLY and CDR2 FYNNEI. The junction had 7 bases not matched to a gene; V was cut back by 7 bases and J by 6 bases. The CDR3 contains 14 residues.

This clonotype occurred many times. The genes are TRBV5-1 and TRBJ1-5; 7 nucleotides line up with TRBD1. Per the germline V gene, CDR1 is SGHRS and CDR2 is YFSETQ. Unmatched junction bases numbered 2, after V lost 5 bases and J lost 3 bases. This CDR3 has 13 residues. Here the CDR3 reads CASRQGPNQPQHF. CDR3 nucleotides: TGCGCCAGCAGACAGGGGCCCAATCAGCCCCAGCATTTT.

This clonotype showed up many times. This rearrangement joins TRBV20-1 to TRBJ2-3; D might be TRBD1 or TRBD2, each matching 6 bases. The V end lost 3 bases, the J end lost 5 bases, and 18 bases lay between the germline ends. The CDR3 is 15 residues long. Germline-derived CDR1 and CDR2 are DFQATT and SNEGSKA (reference sequence). In DNA, the CDR3 is TGCAGTGCTAGCCCCGAGGGGGGAGGAGGAGATACGCAGTATTTT. Translated, it gives CSASPEGGGGDTQYF.

This clonotype has only a few counts. V usage is TRBV14 and J usage is TRBJ2-5; D remains ambiguous. This CDR3 is built from 13 residues. The germline gives CDR1 SGHDN, CDR2 FVKESK. V was clipped by 0 bases and J by 9 bases, with 11 bases between them. The CDR3 is CASSQDQLAAQYF. In DNA form, the CDR3 reads TGTGCCAGCAGCCAAGATCAGTTGGCAGCCCAGTACTTC.

This clonotype was recorded many times. This chain joins TRBV3-1 and TRBJ2-7; D ambiguous. CDR1 and CDR2 (germline): LGHDT, YNNKEL (reference sequence). CDR3 length: 13 amino acids. Trimming stripped 0 bases from V and 5 bases from J, with 8 bases between. The CDR3 sequence is CASSQDTKNEQYF. As DNA, the CDR3 is TGTGCCAGCAGCCAAGATACAAAGAACGAGCAGTACTTC.

The chain employs TRBV24-1 and TRBJ2-1; D unclear. The CDR3 is 15 amino acids. The germline V gene has CDR1 KGHDR and CDR2 SFDVKD. Deletions cut 4 bases from V and 10 bases from J, with 19 bases between. The CDR3 DNA is TGTGCCACCAGTGACCAGAAGAGAGTTCACGACGAGCAGTTCTTC. This codes for CATSDQKRVHDEQFF.